Listed below are T cell receptor beta chains from one sample, sequenced in a study of T cells in Graves' hyperthyroidism and ophthalmopathy. TCRdb recomputed calls from the multiplex PCR reads with MiXCR, one row per CDR3 protein. This sample has 330,000 or so distinct CDR3 sequences, with roughly a fifth found just once. Sequences were obtained from blood. The receptors stem from a middle-aged man with Graves' ophthalmopathy. CDR3s include the opening cysteine and the closing phenylalanine or tryptophan. A D gene is named only where the DNA matches it firmly. The size of a clone is reported for some rows only, either as once, few or many, or as a class for expanded clones.

v_call: TRBV29-1
d_call: NA
j_call: TRBJ2-7
clone_size: NA
cdr3_aa: CSASGQGTSYEQYF
cdr3_nt: TGCAGCGCCAGTGGGCAGGGAACATCCTACGAGCAGTACTTC

v_call: TRBV11-1
d_call: NA
j_call: TRBJ2-3
clone_size: many
cdr3_aa: CASSLGERTDTQYF
cdr3_nt: TGTGCCAGCAGCTTGGGGGAGCGCACAGATACGCAGTATTTT

v_call: TRBV12-3/TRBV12-4
d_call: NA
j_call: TRBJ1-5
clone_size: NA
cdr3_aa: CASSLWGARPDQPQHF
cdr3_nt: TGTGCCAGCAGTTTATGGGGGGCCCGGCCCGATCAGCCCCAGCATTTT

v_call: TRBV2
d_call: NA
j_call: TRBJ1-2
clone_size: few
cdr3_aa: CASMLVQDNYGYTF
cdr3_nt: TGTGCCAGCATGTTAGTCCAGGATAACTATGGCTACACCTTC

v_call: TRBV20-1
d_call: TRBD1
j_call: TRBJ2-3
clone_size: many
cdr3_aa: CSARGGQVSGDTQYF
cdr3_nt: TGCAGTGCTAGAGGTGGACAGGTTTCGGGAGATACGCAGTATTTT

v_call: TRBV9
d_call: NA
j_call: TRBJ2-1
clone_size: many
cdr3_aa: CASSVWGRDHEQFF
cdr3_nt: TGTGCCAGCAGCGTATGGGGCCGGGACCATGAGCAGTTCTTC

v_call: TRBV11-2
d_call: TRBD1
j_call: TRBJ2-7
clone_size: many
cdr3_aa: CASSSINRQGRYEQYF
cdr3_nt: TGTGCCAGCAGCTCAATCAACAGACAGGGGAGGTACGAGCAGTACTTC

v_call: TRBV7-9
d_call: TRBD1
j_call: TRBJ1-2
clone_size: NA
cdr3_aa: CASSLAGQAYGYTF
cdr3_nt: TGTGCCAGCAGCTTAGCGGGACAGGCTTATGGCTACACCTTC

v_call: TRBV27
d_call: TRBD1
j_call: TRBJ2-2
clone_size: few
cdr3_aa: CASSLTGQGYTGELFF
cdr3_nt: TGTGCCAGCAGCCTAACTGGACAGGGGTACACCGGGGAGCTGTTTTTT

v_call: TRBV3-1
d_call: NA
j_call: TRBJ2-1
clone_size: many
cdr3_aa: CASSQVGRYNEQFF
cdr3_nt: TGTGCCAGCAGCCAAGTTGGTAGATACAATGAGCAGTTCTTC

v_call: TRBV18
d_call: NA
j_call: TRBJ1-1
clone_size: many
cdr3_aa: CASSPEIGGRNTEAFF
cdr3_nt: TGTGCCAGCTCACCGGAGATAGGGGGAAGGAACACTGAAGCTTTCTTT

v_call: TRBV28
d_call: TRBD1
j_call: TRBJ2-2
clone_size: few
cdr3_aa: CASRPTGPNTGELFF
cdr3_nt: TGTGCCAGCAGACCGACAGGGCCGAACACCGGGGAGCTGTTTTTT